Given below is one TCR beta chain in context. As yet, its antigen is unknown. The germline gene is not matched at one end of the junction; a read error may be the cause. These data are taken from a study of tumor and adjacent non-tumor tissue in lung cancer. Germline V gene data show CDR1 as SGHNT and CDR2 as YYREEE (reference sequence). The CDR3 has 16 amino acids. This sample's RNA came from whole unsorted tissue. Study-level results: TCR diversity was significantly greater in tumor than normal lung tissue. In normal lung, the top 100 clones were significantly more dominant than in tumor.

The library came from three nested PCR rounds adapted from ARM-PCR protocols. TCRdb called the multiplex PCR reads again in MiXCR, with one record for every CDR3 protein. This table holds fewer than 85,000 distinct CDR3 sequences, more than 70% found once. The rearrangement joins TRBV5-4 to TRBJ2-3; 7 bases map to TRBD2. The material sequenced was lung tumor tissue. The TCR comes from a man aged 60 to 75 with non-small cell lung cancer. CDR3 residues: CASSFPVGGQGDTHYF. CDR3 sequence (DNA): TGTGCCAGCAGCTTCCCGGTGGGAGGGCAAGGGGATACGCATTATTTT.